Detailed here is one TCR beta chain. These data come from a study of blood T cell repertoires in COVID-19. The wider study: Samples taken during acute and convalescent COVID-19 were collected in the United States, Italy and Spain.

In germline, CDR1 is SGHTA, CDR2 FQGTGA. The CDR3 has 12 amino acids. Trimming removed 6 bases from V and 5 bases from J, with 7 bases in between. In the original workflow: Amplified reference gene primers provided the basis for estimating nucleated cell counts. TCRdb's copy holds only in-frame clones and misses some; the assay was immunoSEQ multiplex PCR. That table furnishes V, J and clone size, whereas the DNA furnished D and trimming. This table holds under 200,000 clones, more than 65% found once. Sequencing was carried out using peripheral blood. The chain joins TRBV7-3 to TRBJ2-2, with D possibly TRBD2 on 6 matching bases. This sequence was found in a woman aged 55-75 years with COVID-19, enrolled during active disease. For the CDR3, the DNA is TGTGCCAGCAGGGAGGGTACCGGGGAGCTGTTTTTT. This sequence encodes CASREGTGELFF.